Detailed here is one T cell receptor (beta chain). Its antigen is currently unknown. This specimen comes from a study of cytomegalovirus exposure and HLA in healthy donors. Findings and caveats of the study: A classifier reportedly called cytomegalovirus status with high sensitivity and specificity. In an earlier analysis, in under 700 donors, most V segments appeared productive either ~87% or ~30% of the time.

60 Vbeta and 13 Jbeta primers were used in PCR. Profiling relied on immunoSEQ multiplex PCR, and the TCRdb table lists in-frame clones only, not all of them. The data contain more than 75,000 clones, approximately 90% of them singletons. Germline loops: CDR1 LNHDA, CDR2 SQIVND (reference sequence). The CDR3 length is 14 residues. The J segment lost 7 bases and the V segment lost 8 bases, leaving 9 bases of the junction unmatched. The sequence came from a man aged 18 to 30 in good health and CMV-seronegative. The sequenced sample consisted of PBMCs. The V call is TRBV19, the J call TRBJ2-2, with TRBD2 matching over 8 bases. The chain's CDR3 is CASAPGLVSGELFF. CDR3 in DNA: TGTGCCAGTGCACCGGGACTAGTAAGCGGGGAGCTGTTTTTT.